Listed below are T cell receptor beta chains from one sample, sequenced in a study of tumor-infiltrating lymphocytes in primary liver carcinoma. TCRdb called the multiplex PCR reads again in MiXCR, with one record for every CDR3 protein. The sample comprises around 190,000 distinct CDR3 sequences, around four fifths of which are singletons, and about a sixth rests with the top ten. The source material was tumor tissue from primary liver carcinoma. These receptors originate from a middle-aged man with primary liver carcinoma and hepatitis B virus infection. CDR3s include the opening cysteine and the closing phenylalanine or tryptophan. The D gene is left open where the match is weak. Clone size, where shown, is once, few, many, or a class for clones that have expanded.

TRBJ2-6 | once | TRBV11-2 | NA | CASSMGGDGAISLSGVNVLTF | TGTGCCAGCAGCATGGGGGGAGACGGGGCCATTTCCCTCTCTGGGGTCAACGTCCTGACTTTC
TRBJ2-3 | NA | TRBV29-1 | TRBD1 | CNVHRGSDTQYF | TGTAACGTACACAGGGGCTCAGATACGCAGTATTTT
TRBJ2-2 | NA | TRBV6-6 | NA | CASSTGGAKTGGLFF | TGTGCCAGCAGTACAGGGGGGGCGAAGACCGGGGGGCTGTTTTTT
TRBJ2-1 | NA | TRBV29-1 | TRBD2 | CSVGLAAGFYNERFF | TGCAGCGTTGGACTAGCCGCAGGGTTCTACAATGAGCGGTTCTTC
TRBJ1-1 | NA | TRBV6-5 | NA | CGSSYRMTGTEASF | TGTGGCAGCAGTTACAGGATGACAGGCACTGAAGCTTCCTTT
TRBJ2-7 | once | TRBV7-8 | TRBD2 | CASSVIAGSRGELYF | TGTGCCAGCAGCGTAATCGCGGGGAGCCGGGGGGAGTTATACTTC
TRBJ2-3 | NA | TRBV11-2 | NA | CASRLDSPGGYTDTQYF | TGTGCCAGCCGCTTAGATTCCCCGGGGGGCTACACAGATACGCAGTATTTT
TRBJ2-2 | NA | TRBV14 | NA | CASSQSGTPGVGELFF | TGTGCCAGCAGCCAGTCCGGGACCCCGGGTGTCGGGGAGTTGTTTTTT
TRBJ2-7 | NA | TRBV6-1 | TRBD2 | CASSISTSGCYEQYF | TGTGCCAGCAGTATCTCGACTAGCGGATGCTACGAGCAGTACTTC
TRBJ2-7 | NA | TRBV4-3 | NA | CANSQDMPYEQYF | TGCGCCAACAGCCAAGATATGCCCTATGAGCAGTACTTC
TRBJ2-5 | NA | TRBV7-8 | TRBD1 | CASSITRDRETQYF | TGTGCCAGCAGCATCACAAGGGACAGAGAGACCCAGTACTTC
TRBJ2-5 | few | TRBV29-1 | TRBD1 | CSGQEAKVETQYF | TGCAGTGGACAGGAGGCGAAAGTAGAGACCCAATACTTC
TRBJ1-5 | many | TRBV6-5 | TRBD1 | CASSYSGTGNQPQHF | TGTGCCAGCAGTTACTCGGGGACAGGCAATCAGCCCCAGCATTTT
TRBJ2-3 | NA | TRBV5-4 | TRBD2 | CASSLGTSGIPSTNMQYF | TGTGCCAGCAGCCTCGGGACTAGCGGGATTCCTAGCACAAATATGCAGTATTTT
TRBJ2-3 | NA | TRBV5-4 | TRBD1 | CASSSTGGLHMQYF | TGTGCCAGCAGCTCAACAGGGGGCTTACATATGCAGTATTTT